The entry below gives a single TCR beta chain sequence along with its context. Its antigen is unknown. These data come from a study of T cell responses to AZD1222 COVID-19 vaccine. The protocol was immunoSEQ multiplex PCR, while the TCRdb copy is restricted to in-frame clones and leaves out a portion. There are 150,000 or so clones in the sample, with roughly 2% held by the top ten. Study-wide findings and caveats: Only five or six AZD1222 recipients were seropositive at baseline. Most donors were white British, females outnumbered males, and clonal diversity was possibly underestimated.

Sequenced material: peripheral blood. The source is an adult in good health.

CDR3 in DNA: TGTGCCAGTAGTATAGATGGCACAGTCAAAACAGCTTTCTTT. It is translated as CASSIDGTVKTAFF. This sequence joins TRBV19 and TRBJ1-1; D remains ambiguous. Between the trimmed V and J ends, which lost 0 bases and 10 bases, there was a span of 15 bases. Germline V lookup: CDR1 LNHDA, CDR2 SQIVND (reference sequence). The CDR3 loop spans 14 amino acids.